Detailed here is one TCR beta chain. What it recognizes is unknown. This CDR3 is 14 amino acids long. The germline V gene has CDR1 MNHEY and CDR2 SVGAGI. The V segment lost 5 bases and the J segment 5 bases; nucleotides outside the gene matches: 3. PCR was performed using 60 Vbeta and 13 Jbeta primers. TCRdb's table, derived via immunoSEQ multiplex PCR, lists solely in-frame clones and lacks some. There are approximately 89,000 clones in the sample; less than 65% occur only once, and 4.5% to 7% lies in the top ten. Each donor was nominally healthy when sampled (though unrecorded immune exposures were likely). This record comes from a study of cytomegalovirus exposure and HLA in healthy donors. The study, taken as a whole, reports: Later findings reportedly placed an Asian-associated ancestry cluster below the approximately 670-donor mean for N-insertions. In a later analysis, TCR association rates varied by HLA locus: DRB1 most, HLA-C fewest. As a later analysis showed, a missense DCLRE1C variant was linked to trimming of TCR beta V- and J-genes.

The gene calls are TRBV6-5 and TRBJ2-1; 10 bases align to TRBD1. The TCR comes from a woman aged 25 to 39 in good health and CMV-seropositive. The specimen sequenced was PBMCs. CDR3 loop: CASSGDRGHNEQFF. DNA for the CDR3: TGTGCCAGCAGTGGGGACAGGGGCCACAATGAGCAGTTCTTC.